The 5 T cell receptor beta chains in this list originate from one sample, sequenced in a study of PD-1 blockade in classical Hodgkin lymphoma. Only in-frame clones appear in the TCRdb table, and some are missing; sequencing was by immunoSEQ multiplex PCR. The table lists 70,000 or so clones, 90% to 95% of them singletons, with 6.5% to 8% in the top ten. All trial patients relapsed after autologous stem cell transplantation. The specimen comprised peripheral blood mononuclear cells (PBMCs), sampled at baseline. The source is a human donor with classical Hodgkin lymphoma.

V and J are TRBV30 and TRBJ1-4; no firm D call. Germline V gene sequence: CDR1 GTSNPN, CDR2 SVGIG (reference sequence). V lost 3 bases and J lost 5, with 7 bases in between. The CDR3 sequence is 12 residues long. Here the CDR3 reads CAWRKDNEKLFF. The CDR3 DNA is TGTGCCTGGAGAAAGGACAATGAAAAACTGTTTTTT.

This sequence joins TRBV27 and TRBJ2-6, with a weak D call TRBD2 (6 bases). This CDR3 has 13 residues. Germline assignment: CDR1 MNHEY and CDR2 SMNVEV (reference sequence). With 8 bases removed from V and 2 bases from J, the gap between germline ends came to 7 bases. The CDR3 spells CASGEAGANVLTF. CDR3 in DNA: TGTGCCAGCGGGGAGGCTGGGGCCAACGTCCTGACTTTC.

The rearrangement joins TRBV27 to TRBJ1-5; TRBD1 agrees at 9 bases. Germline V gene sequence: CDR1 MNHEY, CDR2 SMNVEV (reference sequence). V shed 10 bases and J 6 bases; nucleotides not matched to a gene: 13. The CDR3 extends over 15 amino acids. The CDR3 is CATSGGEGQGQPQHF. The CDR3 DNA follows: TGTGCCACCTCAGGGGGCGAGGGACAGGGTCAGCCCCAGCATTTT.

This clone was counted only a few times. This chain uses TRBV6-5 with TRBJ2-5; 8 bases are a match to TRBD1. The CDR3 is 11 residues long. CDR1 MNHEY and CDR2 SVGAGI come from the germline V gene. V shed 8 bases and J 4 bases; nucleotides not matched to a gene: 0. CDR3 sequence (DNA): TGTGCCAGCGACAGGGGAGAGACCCAGTACTTC. It yields the protein CASDRGETQYF.

This clone was counted once. The gene calls are TRBV19 and TRBJ2-4; 8 bases map to TRBD1. This CDR3 region has 14 residues. Germline V gene data show CDR1 as LNHDA and CDR2 as SQIVND (reference sequence). Trimming took 4 bases from V and 9 from J; bases not matched to a gene: 8. CDR3 DNA sequence: TGTGCCAGTAGTACGACAGGGGAAGGAACCATTCAGTACTTC. Translation: CASSTTGEGTIQYF. Based on the CDR3 plus reference TRBV19 and TRBJ2-4, the full variable domain is DGGITQSPKYLFRKEGQNVTLSCEQNLNHDAMYWYRQDPGQGLRLIYYSQIVNDFQKGDIAEGYSVSREKKESFPLTVTSAQKNPTAFYLCASSTTGEGTIQYFGAGTRLSVL.